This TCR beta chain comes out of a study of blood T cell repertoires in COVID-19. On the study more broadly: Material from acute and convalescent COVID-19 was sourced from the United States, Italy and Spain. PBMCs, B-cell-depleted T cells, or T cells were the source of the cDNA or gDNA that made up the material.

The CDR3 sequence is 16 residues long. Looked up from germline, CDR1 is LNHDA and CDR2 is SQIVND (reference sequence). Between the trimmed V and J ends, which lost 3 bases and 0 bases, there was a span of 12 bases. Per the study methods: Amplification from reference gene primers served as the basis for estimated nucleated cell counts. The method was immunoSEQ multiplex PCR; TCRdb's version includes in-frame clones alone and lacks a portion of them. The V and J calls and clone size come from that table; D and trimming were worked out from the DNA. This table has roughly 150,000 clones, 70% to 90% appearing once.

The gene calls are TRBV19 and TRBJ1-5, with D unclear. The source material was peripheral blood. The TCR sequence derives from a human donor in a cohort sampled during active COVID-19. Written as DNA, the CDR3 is TGTGCCAGTAGTATCAGTGGGCAGATTAGCAATCAGCCCCAGCATTTT. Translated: CASSISGQISNQPQHF.